This passage covers 16 T cell receptor beta chains from one sample sequenced in a study of blood T cell repertoires in COVID-19. Generated by immunoSEQ multiplex PCR, the TCRdb table keeps only in-frame clones and is missing some. Of more than 350,000 clones listed, around nine tenths are singletons. Sample: PBMCs or T cells enriched from blood (not recorded which). The receptors originated from a woman aged 50 to 60 who had recovered from COVID-19.

The chain couples TRBV19 to TRBJ2-4, with TRBD2 identical over 14 bases. Trimming cost V 5 bases and J 8 bases; bases outside gene matches: 14. Germline CDR1 reads LNHDA; CDR2 reads SQIVND (reference sequence). The CDR3 covers 18 residues. Here the CDR3 reads CASSPPTSGGANSYIQYF. CDR3 DNA sequence: TGTGCCAGTAGTCCACCGACTAGCGGGGGGGCCAATTCCTACATTCAGTACTTC. Using reference TRBV19 and TRBJ2-4 for the parts outside the CDR3, the full variable domain is DGGITQSPKYLFRKEGQNVTLSCEQNLNHDAMYWYRQDPGQGLRLIYYSQIVNDFQKGDIAEGYSVSREKKESFPLTVTSAQKNPTAFYLCASSPPTSGGANSYIQYFGAGTRLSVL.

V is TRBV7-9 and J is TRBJ2-5; D perhaps matches TRBD1 (6 bases). The CDR3 is made up of 16 amino acids. Trimming cost V 5 bases and J 1 base, with 17 bases left between them. Germline V gene data show CDR1 as SEHNR and CDR2 as FQNEAQ (reference sequence). The CDR3 loop is CASSVDRSLSQETQYF. In DNA, the CDR3 is TGTGCCAGCAGCGTAGACAGGAGTTTATCCCAAGAGACCCAGTACTTC.

The V and J genes are TRBV5-1 and TRBJ2-5, with D possibly TRBD2 on 6 matching bases. Trimming took off 5 bases at V and 5 bases at J, with 13 bases between the two ends. Germline V gene lookup returns CDR1 SGHRS and CDR2 YFSETQ. This CDR3 region has 13 residues. CDR3 DNA: TGCGCCAGCAGGGAGGGGCTCGGGGAGACCCAGTACTTC. Translated, it gives CASREGLGETQYF.

This chain uses TRBV2 with TRBJ2-5; D perhaps matches TRBD1 (6 bases). The CDR3 covers 14 residues. Germline loops: CDR1 SNHLY, CDR2 FYNNEI. Deletions cut 6 bases from V and 5 bases from J, with 16 bases between. The CDR3 nucleotides are TGTGCCAGCAGGAGCTGGGTTACAGGGGAGACCCAGTACTTC. It encodes CASRSWVTGETQYF. The full variable domain, completed using reference TRBV2 and TRBJ2-5, is EPEVTQTPSHQVTQMGQEVILRCVPISNHLYFYWYRQILGQKVEFLVSFYNNEISEKSEIFDDQFSVERPDGSNFTLKIRSTKLEDSAMYFCASRSWVTGETQYFGPGTRLLVL.

The chain has TRBV7-9 and TRBJ2-1; D gene uncertain. CDR1 and CDR2 from the germline V gene are SEHNR and FQNEAQ (reference sequence). This CDR3 spans 14 amino acids. V was clipped by 0 bases and J by 4 bases, with 7 bases between them. The DNA of the CDR3 is TGTGCCAGCAGCTTAGCTCAGGTTTACAATGAGCAGTTCTTC. Translating gives CASSLAQVYNEQFF.

The CDR3, as DNA: TGTGCCAGCAGTCCGGACAGACTAACCAATGAGCAGTTCTTC. Its translation: CASSPDRLTNEQFF. V gene TRBV2 combines with J gene TRBJ2-1; D is possibly TRBD1 (6 bases). The CDR3 is made up of 14 amino acids. Germline-derived CDR1 and CDR2 are SNHLY and FYNNEI. V gave up 5 bases and J gave up 6 bases, with 14 bases separating them.

This chain links TRBV19 with TRBJ1-1; the D gene is possibly TRBD1 (5 bases). Trimming left V 6 bases short and J 9 bases short, with 11 bases between. The CDR3 is 11 residues long. Germline CDR1 LNHDA, CDR2 SQIVND (reference sequence). The chain's CDR3 is CASRGEAKAFF. CDR3 in DNA: TGTGCCAGTAGGGGGGAGGCTAAAGCTTTCTTT.

This sequence joins TRBV18 and TRBJ2-5; 11 nucleotides agree with TRBD2. Germline V gene lookup returns CDR1 KGHSH and CDR2 LQKENI. This CDR3 contains 15 residues. The V gene end was trimmed by 3 bases and the J gene end by 4 bases; junction bases not matched to a gene: 4. The CDR3 is CASSPYGTSGETQYF. The CDR3 DNA reads as TGTGCCAGCTCACCCTACGGGACTAGCGGAGAGACCCAGTACTTC.

V is TRBV14 and J is TRBJ2-6; D possibly corresponds to TRBD2 (6 bases). From germline, CDR1 is SGHDN and CDR2 FVKESK. Between the trimmed V and J ends, which lost 4 bases and 0 bases, there was a span of 28 bases. The CDR3 spans 22 residues. The CDR3 protein is CASSPELAGFEVFSSGANVLTF. The CDR3 DNA follows: TGTGCCAGCAGCCCTGAATTGGCGGGGTTTGAGGTTTTCAGCTCTGGGGCCAACGTCCTGACTTTC.

The chain carries TRBV7-9 and TRBJ1-1, with unresolved D. This CDR3 contains 14 residues. Germline CDR1 and CDR2: SEHNR and FQNEAQ (reference sequence). The V and J ends lost 0 bases and 1 base respectively, with 6 bases between them. The CDR3 region is CASSLAAGNTEAFF. DNA of the CDR3: TGTGCCAGCAGCTTAGCGGCAGGGAACACTGAAGCTTTCTTT.

V gene TRBV6-2 or TRBV6-3 combines with J gene TRBJ2-7, with no clear D. The ends were cut back, 6 bases at V and 5 bases at J, with 8 bases in the middle. The CDR3 is 11 amino acids. CDR1 and CDR2 (germline): MNHEY, SVGEGT. CDR3 sequence (DNA): TGTGCCAGCAGCCCCGCGGACGAGCAGTACTTC. This translates into CASSPADEQYF.

The chain carries TRBV27 and TRBJ2-7; the D gene is possibly TRBD1 (5 bases). The germline V gene has CDR1 MNHEY and CDR2 SMNVEV (reference sequence). Trimming left V 5 bases short and J 3 bases short, with 14 bases between. CDR3 length: 14 residues. CDR3 nucleotide sequence: TGTGCCAGCAGTACCGCGGACAAGGGCTACGAGCAGTACTTC. Its protein is CASSTADKGYEQYF.

CDR3 sequence reads: CASSRDRTYEQYF. The DNA for the CDR3 is TGTGCCAGCAGTCGGGACAGGACCTACGAGCAGTACTTC. The chain uses TRBV6-5 and TRBJ2-7, with 8 bases lining up with TRBD1. Germline loops: CDR1 MNHEY, CDR2 SVGAGI. Germline trimming cut 5 bases from V and 2 bases from J; bases unmatched to any gene: 2. This CDR3 region has 13 residues.

This clone was observed once. This chain links TRBV27 with TRBJ2-4; 8 nucleotides line up with TRBD1. V shed 2 bases and J 0 bases; nucleotides not matched to a gene: 9. In germline, CDR1 is MNHEY, CDR2 SMNVEV (reference sequence). This CDR3 has 18 amino acids. The CDR3 sequence: CASSLRDRGSLAKNIQYF. CDR3 DNA: TGTGCCAGCAGTTTAAGAGACAGGGGTAGCTTAGCCAAAAACATTCAGTACTTC.

The chain uses TRBV24-1 and TRBJ1-6; D possibly corresponds to TRBD1 (5 bases). CDR3 length equals 15 residues. V dropped 2 bases and J dropped 7 bases, with 11 bases sitting between them. CDR1 is KGHDR and CDR2 is SFDVKD in the germline V gene. CDR3 loop: CATSDSGVQNSPLHF. For the CDR3, the DNA is TGTGCCACCAGTGATTCGGGGGTCCAGAATTCACCCCTCCACTTT.

This clone was seen once. J is TRBJ1-6 and V is TRBV5-1; D uncertain. This CDR3 has 16 amino acids. The germline V gene encodes CDR1 SGHRS and CDR2 YFSETQ. Trimming left V 1 base short and J 0 bases short, with 8 bases between. CDR3 in amino acids: CASSLSGISYNSPLHF. The CDR3 nucleotides are TGCGCCAGCAGCTTGTCAGGCATCTCCTATAATTCACCCCTCCACTTT.